The rows below give T cell receptor beta chains drawn from one sample of a study of cytomegalovirus exposure and HLA in healthy donors. TCRdb's copy holds only in-frame clones and misses some; the assay was immunoSEQ multiplex PCR. The sample contains 150,000 to 200,000 clones, 86% of which appear only once. The sample was PBMCs. The source of these receptors is a woman under 30 in good health and CMV-seronegative. CDR3s include the opening cysteine and the closing phenylalanine or tryptophan. The order of the fields is CDR3 protein, CDR3 DNA, clone size, J gene, D gene, V gene. A D gene is named only where the DNA matches it firmly. Some rows have no size entry. The others give once, few or many, or a class for an expanded clone.

CDR3aa: CASSRLPGYNSPLHF
CDR3nt: TGCGCCAGCAGCCGACTCCCAGGGTATAATTCACCCCTCCACTTT
abundance: .
j_gene: TRBJ1-6
d_gene: .
v_gene: TRBV4-1

CDR3aa: CASSLSPRGGRDGYTF
CDR3nt: TGCGCCAGCAGCTTGTCCCCGCGGGGGGGAAGGGATGGCTACACCTTC
abundance: .
j_gene: TRBJ1-2
d_gene: .
v_gene: TRBV5-1

CDR3aa: CASSFSGGNEKLFF
CDR3nt: TGTGCCAGCAGTTTCTCGGGAGGGAATGAAAAACTGTTTTTT
abundance: .
j_gene: TRBJ1-4
d_gene: .
v_gene: TRBV27

CDR3aa: CASSAATGTGGGGYTF
CDR3nt: TGTGCCAGCTCAGCTGCTACCGGGACCGGGGGAGGTGGCTACACCTTC
abundance: .
j_gene: TRBJ1-2
d_gene: .
v_gene: TRBV18

CDR3aa: CASSLQGAPWANVLTF
CDR3nt: TGTGCCAGTAGTCTACAGGGGGCCCCCTGGGCCAACGTCCTGACTTTC
abundance: .
j_gene: TRBJ2-6
d_gene: TRBD1
v_gene: TRBV19

CDR3aa: CASSYGRGDEQFF
CDR3nt: TGTGCCAGCAGTTACGGTCGGGGTGATGAGCAGTTCTTC
abundance: .
j_gene: TRBJ2-1
d_gene: .
v_gene: TRBV6-5

CDR3aa: CAWSRRASGNTIYF
CDR3nt: TGTGCCTGGAGTAGGAGGGCCTCTGGAAACACCATATATTTT
abundance: .
j_gene: TRBJ1-3
d_gene: .
v_gene: TRBV30

CDR3aa: CATSRDATGGGEQYF
CDR3nt: TGTGCCACCAGCAGAGATGCAACAGGGGGAGGGGAGCAGTACTTC
abundance: few
j_gene: TRBJ2-7
d_gene: .
v_gene: TRBV15

CDR3aa: CASSLGTGGSYNSPLHF
CDR3nt: TGTGCCAGCAGCTTAGGGACAGGGGGCTCCTATAATTCACCCCTCCACTTT
abundance: .
j_gene: TRBJ1-6
d_gene: TRBD1
v_gene: TRBV5-4

CDR3aa: CAVTTQGPPRTEAFF
CDR3nt: TGTGCCGTCACTACCCAGGGGCCGCCTCGGACTGAAGCTTTCTTT
abundance: .
j_gene: TRBJ1-1
d_gene: .
v_gene: TRBV10-3

CDR3aa: CASSTLSGASGEQFF
CDR3nt: TGTGCCAGCAGCACTCTTAGCGGGGCATCGGGTGAGCAGTTCTTC
abundance: .
j_gene: TRBJ2-1
d_gene: TRBD2
v_gene: TRBV28

CDR3aa: CASSKTRTGGNTGELFF
CDR3nt: TGTGCCAGCAGTAAAACTCGGACAGGGGGGAACACCGGGGAGCTGTTTTTT
abundance: .
j_gene: TRBJ2-2
d_gene: TRBD1
v_gene: TRBV2

CDR3aa: CASSQSGQGGYGYTF
CDR3nt: TGTGCCAGCAGCCAAAGCGGACAGGGAGGCTATGGCTACACCTTC
abundance: .
j_gene: TRBJ1-2
d_gene: TRBD1
v_gene: TRBV7-9

CDR3aa: CASSLGGFDNSPLHF
CDR3nt: TGTGCCAGCAGCTTAGGAGGGTTTGATAATTCACCCCTCCACTTT
abundance: .
j_gene: TRBJ1-6
d_gene: .
v_gene: TRBV11-3

CDR3aa: CASKSSVSTDTQYF
CDR3nt: TGCGCCAGCAAATCTAGCGTTAGCACAGATACGCAGTATTTT
abundance: .
j_gene: TRBJ2-3
d_gene: .
v_gene: TRBV5-1

CDR3aa: CASSGTGGGTGELFF
CDR3nt: TGTGCCAGCAGTGGGACAGGGGGCGGCACCGGGGAGCTGTTTTTT
abundance: once
j_gene: TRBJ2-2
d_gene: TRBD1
v_gene: TRBV6-1

CDR3aa: CASSYERQGYQPQHF
CDR3nt: TGTGCCAGCAGTTATGAAAGGCAGGGTTATCAGCCCCAGCATTTT
abundance: .
j_gene: TRBJ1-5
d_gene: .
v_gene: TRBV6-6

CDR3aa: CASSQTGTNSYNEQFF
CDR3nt: TGTGCCAGCAGCCAAACCGGGACTAACTCCTACAATGAGCAGTTCTTC
abundance: .
j_gene: TRBJ2-1
d_gene: TRBD2
v_gene: TRBV4-2

CDR3aa: CASTYGLVMNTEAFF
CDR3nt: TGCGCCAGCACTTATGGGCTCGTAATGAACACTGAAGCTTTCTTT
abundance: .
j_gene: TRBJ1-1
d_gene: .
v_gene: TRBV5-1

CDR3aa: CASSESTFRGPLSGANVLTF
CDR3nt: TGCGCCAGCAGTGAGTCGACGTTCAGGGGTCCACTCTCTGGGGCCAACGTCCTGACTTTC
abundance: .
j_gene: TRBJ2-6
d_gene: .
v_gene: TRBV10-2

CDR3aa: CATSSPQGDLTDTQYF
CDR3nt: TGTGCCACCAGCAGCCCACAGGGGGATTTGACAGATACGCAGTATTTT
abundance: .
j_gene: TRBJ2-3
d_gene: TRBD1
v_gene: TRBV15

CDR3aa: CASSRTAGTYNEQFF
CDR3nt: TGTGCCAGCAGCCGCACGGCAGGGACCTACAATGAGCAGTTCTTC
abundance: .
j_gene: TRBJ2-1
d_gene: .
v_gene: TRBV5-4

CDR3aa: CASNYGWLGTSFQETQYF
CDR3nt: TGTGCCAGCAACTACGGGTGGTTAGGGACATCCTTTCAAGAGACCCAGTACTTC
abundance: few
j_gene: TRBJ2-5
d_gene: .
v_gene: TRBV2

CDR3aa: CASSLGTVLAQETQYF
CDR3nt: TGCGCCAGCAGCCTCGGGACAGTGCTTGCCCAAGAGACCCAGTACTTC
abundance: .
j_gene: TRBJ2-5
d_gene: TRBD1
v_gene: TRBV5-1

CDR3aa: CASSSTGSPQYGYTF
CDR3nt: TGTGCCAGCAGTTCTACAGGGAGCCCCCAATATGGCTACACCTTC
abundance: .
j_gene: TRBJ1-2
d_gene: .
v_gene: TRBV7-9

CDR3aa: CASRTGATDTQYF
CDR3nt: TGTGCCAGCCGGACAGGGGCCACAGATACGCAGTATTTT
abundance: .
j_gene: TRBJ2-3
d_gene: TRBD1
v_gene: TRBV6-1

CDR3aa: CASSRGGGLNTEAFF
CDR3nt: TGTGCCAGCAGCCGGGGAGGAGGGCTGAACACTGAAGCTTTCTTT
abundance: .
j_gene: TRBJ1-1
d_gene: .
v_gene: TRBV9

CDR3aa: CASSFRASYFGTGELFF
CDR3nt: TGTGCCAGCAGCTTCAGGGCGTCCTATTTTGGGACCGGGGAGCTGTTTTTT
abundance: .
j_gene: TRBJ2-2
d_gene: .
v_gene: TRBV7-9

CDR3aa: CSAETGEDYGYTF
CDR3nt: TGCAGCGCCGAGACAGGGGAGGACTATGGCTACACCTTC
abundance: .
j_gene: TRBJ1-2
d_gene: TRBD1
v_gene: TRBV29-1

CDR3aa: CASSQGIAGGATGELFF
CDR3nt: TGCGCCAGCAGCCAAGGTATAGCGGGGGGAGCCACCGGGGAGCTGTTTTTT
abundance: .
j_gene: TRBJ2-2
d_gene: TRBD2
v_gene: TRBV4-1

CDR3aa: CASSFGQPNTEAFF
CDR3nt: TGTGCCAGCAGTTTCGGACAGCCCAACACTGAAGCTTTCTTT
abundance: .
j_gene: TRBJ1-1
d_gene: .
v_gene: TRBV27

CDR3aa: CASSPGQGPSYEQYF
CDR3nt: TGTGCCAGCAGCCCAGGACAGGGACCCTCCTACGAGCAGTACTTC
abundance: .
j_gene: TRBJ2-7
d_gene: TRBD1
v_gene: TRBV11-1

CDR3aa: CASSIGRTQYF
CDR3nt: TGTGCCAGTAGTATAGGGAGGACCCAGTACTTC
abundance: .
j_gene: TRBJ2-5
d_gene: .
v_gene: TRBV19

CDR3aa: CASSHRAGINYGYTF
CDR3nt: TGTGCCAGCAGCCACCGAGCAGGGATTAACTATGGCTACACCTTC
abundance: .
j_gene: TRBJ1-2
d_gene: .
v_gene: TRBV5-6

CDR3aa: CAWSRDSLDQPQHF
CDR3nt: TGTGCCTGGAGTCGGGACAGCCTTGATCAGCCCCAGCATTTT
abundance: .
j_gene: TRBJ1-5
d_gene: TRBD1
v_gene: TRBV30

CDR3aa: CASSAPGTGGTGELFF
CDR3nt: TGTGCCAGCAGTGCCCCCGGGACAGGGGGAACCGGGGAGCTGTTTTTT
abundance: once
j_gene: TRBJ2-2
d_gene: TRBD1
v_gene: TRBV25-1

CDR3aa: CASSRSTDTQYF
CDR3nt: TGTGCCAGCAGCAGAAGCACAGATACGCAGTATTTT
abundance: .
j_gene: TRBJ2-3
d_gene: .
v_gene: TRBV6-1

CDR3aa: CASSRPGQGDQPQHF
CDR3nt: TGTGCCAGCAGCCGACCCGGACAGGGCGATCAGCCCCAGCATTTT
abundance: few
j_gene: TRBJ1-5
d_gene: TRBD1
v_gene: TRBV14

CDR3aa: CASSVDRGIGTDTQYF
CDR3nt: TGTGCCAGCAGCGTCGACAGGGGAATAGGCACAGATACGCAGTATTTT
abundance: .
j_gene: TRBJ2-3
d_gene: TRBD1
v_gene: TRBV9

CDR3aa: CASRPGHLNTGELFF
CDR3nt: TGCGCCAGCAGACCCGGACATTTAAACACCGGGGAGCTGTTTTTT
abundance: .
j_gene: TRBJ2-2
d_gene: .
v_gene: TRBV10-1

CDR3aa: CASSLAVTDTQYF
CDR3nt: TGTGCCAGCAGCTTGGCCGTTACAGATACGCAGTATTTT
abundance: .
j_gene: TRBJ2-3
d_gene: .
v_gene: TRBV5-4

CDR3aa: CASSWGGSYEQYF
CDR3nt: TGTGCCAGCAGCTGGGGCGGATCCTACGAGCAGTACTTC
abundance: .
j_gene: TRBJ2-7
d_gene: .
v_gene: TRBV11-2